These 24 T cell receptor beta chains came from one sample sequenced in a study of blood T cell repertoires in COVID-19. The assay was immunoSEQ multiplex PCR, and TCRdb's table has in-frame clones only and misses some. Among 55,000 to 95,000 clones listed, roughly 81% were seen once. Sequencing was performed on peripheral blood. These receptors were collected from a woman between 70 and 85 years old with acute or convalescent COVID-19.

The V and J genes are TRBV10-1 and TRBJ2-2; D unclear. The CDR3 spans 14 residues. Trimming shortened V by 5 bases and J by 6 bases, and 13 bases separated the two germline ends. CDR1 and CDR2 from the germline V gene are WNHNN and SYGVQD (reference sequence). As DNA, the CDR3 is TGCGCCAGCAGTCCCCAATTTGGCCCCGGGGAGCTGTTTTTT. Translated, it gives CASSPQFGPGELFF.

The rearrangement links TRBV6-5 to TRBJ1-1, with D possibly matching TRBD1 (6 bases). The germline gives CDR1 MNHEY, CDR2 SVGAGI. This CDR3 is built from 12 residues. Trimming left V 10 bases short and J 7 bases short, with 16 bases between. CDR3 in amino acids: CATQPGAYEAFF. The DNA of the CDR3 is TGTGCCACGCAGCCAGGGGCGTATGAAGCTTTCTTT.

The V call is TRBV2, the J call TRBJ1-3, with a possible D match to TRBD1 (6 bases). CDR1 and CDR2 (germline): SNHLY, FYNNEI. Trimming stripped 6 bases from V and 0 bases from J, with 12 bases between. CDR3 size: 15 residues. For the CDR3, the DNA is TGTGCCAGCAGGGAAAACAGGGTCTCTGGAAACACCATATATTTT. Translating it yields CASRENRVSGNTIYF.

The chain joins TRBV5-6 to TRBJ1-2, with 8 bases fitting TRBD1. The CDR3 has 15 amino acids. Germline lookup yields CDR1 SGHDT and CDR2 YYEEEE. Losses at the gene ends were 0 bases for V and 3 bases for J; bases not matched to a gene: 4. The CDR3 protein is CASSLGTGTYYGYTF. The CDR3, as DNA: TGTGCCAGCAGCTTGGGGACAGGGACCTACTATGGCTACACCTTC.

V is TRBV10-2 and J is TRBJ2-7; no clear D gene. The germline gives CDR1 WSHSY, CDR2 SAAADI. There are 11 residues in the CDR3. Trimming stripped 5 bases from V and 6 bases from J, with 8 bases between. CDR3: CASSRTSEQYF. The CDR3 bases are TGCGCCAGCAGTCGTACATCCGAGCAGTACTTC.

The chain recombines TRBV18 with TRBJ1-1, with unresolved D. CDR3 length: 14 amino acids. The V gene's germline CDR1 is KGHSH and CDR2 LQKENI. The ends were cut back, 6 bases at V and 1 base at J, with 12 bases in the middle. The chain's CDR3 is CASSPSHSNTEAFF. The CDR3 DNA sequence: TGTGCCAGCTCCCCTTCTCACTCGAACACTGAAGCTTTCTTT.

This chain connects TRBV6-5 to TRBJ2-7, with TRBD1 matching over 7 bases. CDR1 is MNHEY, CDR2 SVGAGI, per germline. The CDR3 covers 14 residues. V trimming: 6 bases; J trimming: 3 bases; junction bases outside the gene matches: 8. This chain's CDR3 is CASSMTGILYEQYF. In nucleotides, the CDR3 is TGTGCCAGCAGCATGACAGGGATTCTCTACGAGCAGTACTTC.

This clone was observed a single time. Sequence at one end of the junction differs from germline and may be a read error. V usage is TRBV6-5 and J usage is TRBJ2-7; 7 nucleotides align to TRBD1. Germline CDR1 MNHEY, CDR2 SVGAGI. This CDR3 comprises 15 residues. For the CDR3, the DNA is TGTGCCAGCAGTGACTCCGGGACAGCCTCCTACGAGCAGTACTTC. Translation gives CASSDSGTASYEQYF.

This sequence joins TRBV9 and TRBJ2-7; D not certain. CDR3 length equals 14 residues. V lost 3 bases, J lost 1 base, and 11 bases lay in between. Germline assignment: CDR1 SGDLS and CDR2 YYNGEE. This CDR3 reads CASSAPGRSYEQYF. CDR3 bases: TGTGCCAGCAGCGCTCCTGGCAGATCCTACGAGCAGTACTTC.

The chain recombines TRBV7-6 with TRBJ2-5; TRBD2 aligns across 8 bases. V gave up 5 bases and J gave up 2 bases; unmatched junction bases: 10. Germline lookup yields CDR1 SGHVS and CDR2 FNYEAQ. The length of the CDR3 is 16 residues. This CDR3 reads CASSPRGGRTQETQYF. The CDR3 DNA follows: TGTGCCAGCAGCCCCCGGGGCGGGAGGACTCAAGAGACCCAGTACTTC.

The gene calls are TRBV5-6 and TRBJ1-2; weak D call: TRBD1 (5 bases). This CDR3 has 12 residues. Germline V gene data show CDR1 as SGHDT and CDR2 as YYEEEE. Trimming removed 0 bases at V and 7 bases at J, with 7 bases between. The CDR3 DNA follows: TGTGCCAGCAGCTTGGGGGGCTCTGGCTACACCTTC. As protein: CASSLGGSGYTF.

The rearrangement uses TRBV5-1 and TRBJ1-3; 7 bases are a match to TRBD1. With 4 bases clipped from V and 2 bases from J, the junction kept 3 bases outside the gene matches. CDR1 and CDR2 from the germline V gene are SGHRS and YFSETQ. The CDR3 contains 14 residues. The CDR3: CASSPGTAGNTIYF. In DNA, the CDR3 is TGCGCCAGCAGCCCGGGGACAGCTGGAAACACCATATATTTT.

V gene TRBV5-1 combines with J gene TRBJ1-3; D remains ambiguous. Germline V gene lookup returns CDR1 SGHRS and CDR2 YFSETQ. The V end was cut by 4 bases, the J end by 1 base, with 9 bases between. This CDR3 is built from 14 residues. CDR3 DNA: TGCGCCAGCAGCCTCGGAGGGTCTGGAAACACCATATATTTT. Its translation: CASSLGGSGNTIYF.

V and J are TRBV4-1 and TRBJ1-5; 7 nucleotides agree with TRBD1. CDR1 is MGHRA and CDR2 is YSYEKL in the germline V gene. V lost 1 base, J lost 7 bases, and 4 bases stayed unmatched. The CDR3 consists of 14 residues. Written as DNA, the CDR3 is TGCGCCAGCAGCCAAGGAGGGGGCACGCAGCCCCAGCATTTT. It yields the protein CASSQGGGTQPQHF.

The CDR3 sequence is CASSSQGTSNQPQHF. CDR3 bases: TGTGCCAGCAGCTCACAGGGGACGAGCAATCAGCCCCAGCATTTT. V and J are TRBV7-2 and TRBJ1-5; 7 nucleotides line up with TRBD1. J lost 1 base, V lost 4 bases, and 4 bases had no gene match. The germline V gene encodes CDR1 SGHTA and CDR2 FQGNSA. The CDR3 covers 15 residues.

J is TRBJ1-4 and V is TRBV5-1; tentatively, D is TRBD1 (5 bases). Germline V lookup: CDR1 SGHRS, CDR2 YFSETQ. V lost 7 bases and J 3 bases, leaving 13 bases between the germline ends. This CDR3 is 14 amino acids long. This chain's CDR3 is CASGPGGANEKLFF. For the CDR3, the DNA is TGCGCCAGCGGCCCGGGGGGGGCTAATGAAAAACTGTTTTTT.

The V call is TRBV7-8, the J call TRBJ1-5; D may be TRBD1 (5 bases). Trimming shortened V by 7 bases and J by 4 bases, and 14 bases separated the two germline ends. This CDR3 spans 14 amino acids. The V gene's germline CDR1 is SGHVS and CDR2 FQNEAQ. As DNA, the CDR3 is TGTGCCAGCACCGACAGCCTTGGGAATCAGCCCCAGCATTTT. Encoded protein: CASTDSLGNQPQHF.

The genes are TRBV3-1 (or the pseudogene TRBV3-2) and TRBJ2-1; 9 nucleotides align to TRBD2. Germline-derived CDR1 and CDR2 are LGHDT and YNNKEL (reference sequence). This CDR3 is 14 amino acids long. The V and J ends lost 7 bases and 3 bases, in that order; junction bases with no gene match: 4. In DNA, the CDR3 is TGTGCCAGCACCTTTAGCGGGAGCTACAATGAGCAGTTCTTC. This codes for CASTFSGSYNEQFF.

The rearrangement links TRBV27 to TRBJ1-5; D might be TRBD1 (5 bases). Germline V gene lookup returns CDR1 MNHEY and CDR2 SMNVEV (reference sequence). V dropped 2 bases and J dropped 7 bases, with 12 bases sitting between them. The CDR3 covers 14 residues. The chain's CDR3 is CASSLTQGRQPQHF. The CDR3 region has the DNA TGTGCCAGCAGTTTAACGCAGGGAAGGCAGCCCCAGCATTTT.

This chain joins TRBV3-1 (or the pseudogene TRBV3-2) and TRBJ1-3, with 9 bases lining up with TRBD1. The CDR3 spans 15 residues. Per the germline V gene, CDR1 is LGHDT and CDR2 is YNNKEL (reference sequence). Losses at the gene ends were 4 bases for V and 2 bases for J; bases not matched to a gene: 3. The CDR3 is CASSRDREAGNTIYF. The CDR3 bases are TGTGCCAGCAGCCGGGACAGGGAGGCTGGAAACACCATATATTTT.

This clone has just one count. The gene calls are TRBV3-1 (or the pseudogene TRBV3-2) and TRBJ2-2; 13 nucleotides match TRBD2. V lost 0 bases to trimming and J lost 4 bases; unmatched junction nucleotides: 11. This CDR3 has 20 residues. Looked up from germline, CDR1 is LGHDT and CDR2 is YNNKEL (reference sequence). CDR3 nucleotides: TGTGCCAGCAGCCAAGAGAGAAGACTAGCGGGAGGAGCGGGCACCGGGGAGCTGTTTTTT. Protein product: CASSQERRLAGGAGTGELFF.

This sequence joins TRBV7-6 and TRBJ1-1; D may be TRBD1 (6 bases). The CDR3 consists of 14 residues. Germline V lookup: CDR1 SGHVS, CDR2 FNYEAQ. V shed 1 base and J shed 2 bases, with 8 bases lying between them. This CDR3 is CASSLGTANTEAFF. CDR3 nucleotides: TGTGCCAGCAGCTTAGGGACAGCAAACACTGAAGCTTTCTTT.

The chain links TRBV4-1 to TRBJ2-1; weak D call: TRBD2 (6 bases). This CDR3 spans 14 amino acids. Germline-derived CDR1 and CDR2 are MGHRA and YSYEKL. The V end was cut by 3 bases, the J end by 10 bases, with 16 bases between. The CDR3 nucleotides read TGCGCCAGCAGCCAGGAGCGCCGGGACTGGGAGCAGTTCTTC. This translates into CASSQERRDWEQFF.

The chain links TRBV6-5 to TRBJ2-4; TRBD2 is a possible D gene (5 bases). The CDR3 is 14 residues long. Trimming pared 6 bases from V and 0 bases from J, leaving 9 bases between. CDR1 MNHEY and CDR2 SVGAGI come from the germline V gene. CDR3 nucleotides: TGTGCCAGCAGAGCGGAGATAGCCAAAAACATTCAGTACTTC. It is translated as CASRAEIAKNIQYF.